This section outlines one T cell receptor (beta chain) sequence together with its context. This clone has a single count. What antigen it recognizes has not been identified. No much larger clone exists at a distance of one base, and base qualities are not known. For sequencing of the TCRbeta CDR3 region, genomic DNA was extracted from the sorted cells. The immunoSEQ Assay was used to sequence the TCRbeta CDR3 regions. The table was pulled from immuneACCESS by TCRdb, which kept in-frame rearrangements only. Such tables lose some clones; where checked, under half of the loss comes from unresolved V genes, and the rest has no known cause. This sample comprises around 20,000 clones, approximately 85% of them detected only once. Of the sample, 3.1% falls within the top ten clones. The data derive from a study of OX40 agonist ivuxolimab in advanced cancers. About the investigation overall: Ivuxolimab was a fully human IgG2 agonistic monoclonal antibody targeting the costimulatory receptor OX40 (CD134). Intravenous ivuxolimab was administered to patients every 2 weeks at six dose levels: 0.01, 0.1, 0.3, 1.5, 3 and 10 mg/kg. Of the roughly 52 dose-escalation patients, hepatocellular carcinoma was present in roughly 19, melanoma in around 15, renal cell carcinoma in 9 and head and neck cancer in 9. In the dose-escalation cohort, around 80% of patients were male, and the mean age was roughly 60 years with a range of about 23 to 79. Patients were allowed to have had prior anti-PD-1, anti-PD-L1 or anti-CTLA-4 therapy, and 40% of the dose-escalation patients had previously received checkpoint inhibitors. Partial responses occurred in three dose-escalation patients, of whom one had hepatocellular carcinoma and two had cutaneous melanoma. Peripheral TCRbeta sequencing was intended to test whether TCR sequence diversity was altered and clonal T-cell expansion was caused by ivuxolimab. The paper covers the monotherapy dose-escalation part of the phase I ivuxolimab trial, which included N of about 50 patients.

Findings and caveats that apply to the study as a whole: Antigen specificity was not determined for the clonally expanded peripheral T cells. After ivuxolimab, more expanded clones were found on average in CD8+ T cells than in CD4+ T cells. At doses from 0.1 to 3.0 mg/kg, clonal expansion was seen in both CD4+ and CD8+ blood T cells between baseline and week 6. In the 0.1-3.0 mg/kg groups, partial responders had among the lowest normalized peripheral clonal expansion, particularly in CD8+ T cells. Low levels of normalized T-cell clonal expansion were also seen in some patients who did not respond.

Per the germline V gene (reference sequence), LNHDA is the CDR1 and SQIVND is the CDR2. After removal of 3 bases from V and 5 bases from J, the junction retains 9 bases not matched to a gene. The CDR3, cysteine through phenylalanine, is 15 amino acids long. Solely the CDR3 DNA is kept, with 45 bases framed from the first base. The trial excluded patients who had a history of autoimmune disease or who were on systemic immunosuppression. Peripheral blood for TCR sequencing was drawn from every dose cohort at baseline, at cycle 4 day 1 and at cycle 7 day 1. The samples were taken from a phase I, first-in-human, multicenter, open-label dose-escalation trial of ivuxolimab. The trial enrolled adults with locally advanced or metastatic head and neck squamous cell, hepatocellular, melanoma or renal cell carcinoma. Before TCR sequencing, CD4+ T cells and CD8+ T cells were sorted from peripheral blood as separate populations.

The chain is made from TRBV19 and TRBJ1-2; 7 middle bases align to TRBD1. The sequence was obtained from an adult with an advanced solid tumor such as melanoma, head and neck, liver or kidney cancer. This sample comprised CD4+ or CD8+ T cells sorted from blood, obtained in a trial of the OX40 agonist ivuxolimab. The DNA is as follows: TGTGCCAGTAGTATCGGGAGACAGGGACGGTATGGCTACACCTTC. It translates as CASSIGRQGRYGYTF. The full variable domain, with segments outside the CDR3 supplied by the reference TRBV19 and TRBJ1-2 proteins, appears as DGGITQSPKYLFRKEGQNVTLSCEQNLNHDAMYWYRQDPGQGLRLIYYSQIVNDFQKGDIAEGYSVSREKKESFPLTVTSAQKNPTAFYLCASSIGRQGRYGYTFGSGTRLTVV.